Shown below are 16 T cell receptor beta chains from a single sample sequenced in a study of OX40 agonist ivuxolimab in advanced cancers. Assay used: immunoSEQ multiplex PCR; TCRdb lists only in-frame clones, some missing. This table has some 33,000 clones, 70% to 85% appearing once. Sequenced material: CD4+ or CD8+ T cells sorted from blood, taken in a trial of the OX40 agonist ivuxolimab. The receptors here all came from an adult with an advanced solid tumor such as melanoma, head and neck, liver or kidney cancer.

This clone was detected a few times. The chain has TRBV7-8 and TRBJ2-3; possibly TRBD1 for D (5 bases). The CDR3 consists of 12 residues. V dropped 6 bases and J dropped 4 bases, with 8 bases sitting between them. The germline gives CDR1 SGHVS, CDR2 FQNEAQ. The CDR3 protein is CASSRGSDTQYF. The CDR3 DNA follows: TGTGCCAGCAGTAGGGGTTCAGATACGCAGTATTTT.

This chain connects TRBV29-1 to TRBJ2-1; D tentatively fits TRBD1 or TRBD2 (5 bases each). The CDR3 has 15 amino acids. Trimming stripped 3 bases from V and 0 bases from J, with 12 bases between. The germline gives CDR1 SQVTM, CDR2 ANQGSEA. The DNA of the CDR3 is TGCAGCGTTGAGGGAGACAGCAGCTCCTACAATGAGCAGTTCTTC. Residues: CSVEGDSSSYNEQFF.

In this sample, this clone turned up a few times. The V and J genes are TRBV6-5 and TRBJ1-2; D call uncertain. The V end lost 4 bases, the J end lost 7 bases, and 7 bases lay between the germline ends. CDR1 MNHEY and CDR2 SVGAGI come from the germline V gene. This CDR3 has 11 residues. CDR3 amino acids: CASSSLRGYTF. The CDR3 DNA is TGTGCCAGCAGTTCTCTACGTGGCTACACCTTC.

This clone was seen just once. The J gene is TRBJ2-5, the V gene TRBV9, with 9 bases identical to TRBD2. Germline lookup yields CDR1 SGDLS and CDR2 YYNGEE. Losses at the gene ends were 4 bases for V and 2 bases for J; bases not matched to a gene: 9. CDR3 length: 16 amino acids. The CDR3 nucleotides read TGTGCCAGCAGCACACACGGGACTAGCACTCAAGAGACCCAGTACTTC. It yields the protein CASSTHGTSTQETQYF.

On this clone itself: The final CDR3 position lacks the conserved phenylalanine or tryptophan, pointing to a likely read error. The CDR3 bases are TGTGCCAGCAGTCTTACCTCCGGGCCGAACTACTATGGCTACACCCTC. Residues: CASSLTSGPNYYGYTL. This chain joins TRBV28 and TRBJ1-2, with no clear D. Between the trimmed V and J ends, which lost 5 bases and 3 bases, there was a span of 19 bases. Germline V gene data show CDR1 as MDHEN and CDR2 as SYDVKM. The CDR3 covers 16 residues.

Concerning this clone: Since a much larger clone is just one base distant, this may be a read error. This sample includes further DNA sequences coding for the same CDR3. The CDR3 region is CASSLVQGPNQPQHF. For the CDR3, the DNA is TGTGCCAGCAGCTTAGTTCAAGGGCCAAATCAGCCCCAGCATTTT. The chain joins TRBV7-6 to TRBJ1-5; D not certain. The V gene's germline CDR1 is SGHVS and CDR2 FNYEAQ. The CDR3 loop spans 15 amino acids. V was clipped by 1 base and J by 4 bases, with 11 bases between them.

This chain links TRBV10-2 with TRBJ2-7; D not resolved. Germline values: CDR1 WSHSY, CDR2 SAAADI. The CDR3 is made up of 15 amino acids. V was cut by 3 bases and J by 0 bases, with 12 bases left in between. The CDR3 DNA follows: TGCGCCAGCAGTGATCCAGCCCTCAGCTCCTACGAGCAGTACTTC. Translation: CASSDPALSSYEQYF.

CDR3: CASSIGPEQYF. The CDR3 DNA sequence: TGTGCCAGTAGTATTGGTCCCGAGCAGTACTTC. The gene calls are TRBV19 and TRBJ2-7; D gene uncertain. With 3 bases removed from V and 6 bases from J, the gap between germline ends came to 6 bases. The germline V gene has CDR1 LNHDA and CDR2 SQIVND (reference sequence). The CDR3 runs 11 residues. Together with reference TRBV19 and TRBJ2-7, the CDR3 gives the full variable domain: DGGITQSPKYLFRKEGQNVTLSCEQNLNHDAMYWYRQDPGQGLRLIYYSQIVNDFQKGDIAEGYSVSREKKESFPLTVTSAQKNPTAFYLCASSIGPEQYFGPGTRLTVT.

The chain has TRBV11-2 and TRBJ1-1, with a possible D match to TRBD1 (5 bases). The CDR3 totals 15 residues. The germline V gene has CDR1 SGHAT and CDR2 FQNNGV. Between the trimmed V and J ends, which lost 2 bases and 1 base, there was a span of 11 bases. For the CDR3, the DNA is TGTGCCAGCAGCTTAAGTTGGACACCGAACACTGAAGCTTTCTTT. Protein: CASSLSWTPNTEAFF.

Only a few counts were recorded for this clone. The rearrangement joins TRBV10-3 to TRBJ1-6; the D gene is possibly TRBD1 (5 bases). V lost 5 bases, J lost 11 bases, and 10 bases lay in between. Germline V gene sequence: CDR1 ENHRY, CDR2 SYGVKD. There are 12 residues in the CDR3. The chain's CDR3 is CAISIGETPLHF. The CDR3 DNA is TGTGCCATCAGTATAGGGGAAACACCCCTCCACTTT.

This chain joins TRBV7-2 and TRBJ1-2; TRBD1 matches 9 bases. CDR1 and CDR2 (germline): SGHTA, FQGNSA. This CDR3 contains 18 residues. The trim removed 4 bases at V and 3 bases at J, leaving 15 bases unmatched. CDR3 sequence: CASSSTGTGSLLYYGYTF. The DNA of the CDR3 is TGTGCCAGCAGCTCGACCGGGACAGGGTCTTTATTGTACTATGGCTACACCTTC.

The V and J genes are TRBV11-2 and TRBJ2-1; no definite D call. Germline V gene lookup returns CDR1 SGHAT and CDR2 FQNNGV. Trimming took 5 bases from V and 8 from J, leaving 13 bases between them. The CDR3 length is 13 residues. DNA for the CDR3: TGTGCCAGCAGCGCCGTTGGACCCGATGAGCAGTTCTTC. This sequence encodes CASSAVGPDEQFF.

This sequence joins TRBV30 and TRBJ2-2, with D tentatively TRBD2 (5 bases). The length of the CDR3 is 15 residues. V lost 2 bases and J 1 base, leaving 11 bases between the germline ends. Germline lookup yields CDR1 GTSNPN and CDR2 SVGIG (reference sequence). CDR3 nucleotides: TGTGCCTGGAGTCACGGGGTCTTGAACACCGGGGAGCTGTTTTTT. Translating gives CAWSHGVLNTGELFF.

This clone was counted between two and nine times. The chain uses TRBV4-1 and TRBJ2-2; D call uncertain. Germline CDR1 is MGHRA and CDR2 is YSYEKL. Trimming removed 4 bases at V and 1 base at J, with 1 base between. The length of the CDR3 is 12 residues. The CDR3 coding sequence is TGCGCCAGCAGCCGGAACACCGGGGAGCTGTTTTTT. It is translated as CASSRNTGELFF.

The V gene is TRBV5-5, the J gene TRBJ1-4, with D uncertain. CDR1 is SGHKS and CDR2 is YYEKEE in the germline V gene (reference sequence). Trimming removed 3 bases from V and 4 bases from J, with 10 bases in between. The CDR3 totals 14 residues. DNA for the CDR3: TGTGCCAGCAGCTCTAGTAACTATAATGAAAAACTGTTTTTT. This codes for CASSSSNYNEKLFF.

Turning to this clone: Compared with germline, one end of the junction differs, possibly owing to a read error. In the same sample, other DNA sequences code for this CDR3. The chain is built from TRBV29-1 and TRBJ1-1; 9 bases are a match to TRBD1. CDR1 and CDR2 (germline): SQVTM, ANQGSEA. The CDR3 contains 17 residues. As DNA, the CDR3 is TGCAGCGTTGAATATGGGAACAGGGGGCACATGAACACTGAAGCCTTCTTT. Amino acid sequence: CSVEYGNRGHMNTEAFF. Filled out from reference TRBV29-1 and TRBJ1-1, the complete variable domain reads SAVISQKPSRDICQRGTSLTIQCQVDSQVTMMFWYRQQPGQSLTLIATANQGSEATYESGFVIDKFPISRPNLTFSTLTVSNMSPEDSSIYLCSVEYGNRGHMNTEAFFGQGTRLTVV.